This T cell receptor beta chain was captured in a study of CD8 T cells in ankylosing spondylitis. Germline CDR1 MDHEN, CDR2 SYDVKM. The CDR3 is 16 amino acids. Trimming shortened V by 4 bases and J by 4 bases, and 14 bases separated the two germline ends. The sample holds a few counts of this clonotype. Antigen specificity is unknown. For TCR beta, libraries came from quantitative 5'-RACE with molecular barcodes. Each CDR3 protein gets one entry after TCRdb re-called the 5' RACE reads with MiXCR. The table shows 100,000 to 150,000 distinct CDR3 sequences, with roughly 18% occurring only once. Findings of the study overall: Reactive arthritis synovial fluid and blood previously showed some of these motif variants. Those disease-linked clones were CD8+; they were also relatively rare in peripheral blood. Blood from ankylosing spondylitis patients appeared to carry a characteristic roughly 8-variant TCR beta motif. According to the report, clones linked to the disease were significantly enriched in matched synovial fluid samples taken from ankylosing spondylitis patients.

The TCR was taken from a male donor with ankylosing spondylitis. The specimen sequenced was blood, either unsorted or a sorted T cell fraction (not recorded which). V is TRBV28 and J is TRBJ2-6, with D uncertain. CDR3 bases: TGTGCCAGCAGTTCCCGTGGGGTTATGGGGGCCAACGTCCTGACTTTC. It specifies CASSSRGVMGANVLTF.